This TCR beta chain appears in the sequencing data of a study of T cell responses to AZD1222 COVID-19 vaccine. Study background: Researchers grouped second doses given at about 4 or about 12 weeks into one pool. Study-level results: Regions left unmutated in variants are reportedly the target of nearly half of spike-specific TCRs. Spike-specific TCR repertoires showed rising breadth and depth after two AZD1222 doses. There were repertoire samples only from the period after the peak T cell response.

J gave up 4 bases and V 3 bases, and 8 bases lay outside the gene matches. The CDR3 runs to 14 residues. Germline lookup yields CDR1 GTSNPN and CDR2 SVGIG (reference sequence). Data came from immunoSEQ multiplex PCR; TCRdb stores just in-frame clones and leaves some out. The table lists 55,000 to 65,000 clones, about 87% of them singletons. The table lists this clone with a few counts. Its antigen is currently unknown. The chain joins TRBV30 to TRBJ1-1; 7 positions agree with TRBD1. This TCR derives from an adult in good health. Specimen: peripheral blood, collected on day 0 of AZD1222 vaccination. As DNA, the CDR3 is TGTGCCTGGAGATCGACAGGGTTCAGCACTGAAGCTTTCTTT. Protein product: CAWRSTGFSTEAFF.